This T cell receptor beta chain was sequenced in a study of T cell clonotyping in hematopoietic cell transplantation. Produced via immunoSEQ multiplex PCR; TCRdb's table is partial and in-frame only. The sample yields some 4,000 clones, roughly 78% seen once. Germline lookup yields CDR1 MDHEN and CDR2 SYDVKM. The CDR3 runs to 16 residues. Trimming took 5 bases from V and 2 from J; bases not matched to a gene: 8. Sample: peripheral blood mononuclear cells, taken at the time of graft-versus-host disease after allogeneic stem cell transplant. The chain recombines TRBV28 with TRBJ2-1, with TRBD2 matching 8 bases. The source of this sequence is a female patient aged 45 to 65 who had an allogeneic stem cell transplant from an unrelated donor, so the T cells may come from the graft donor. Some clones in this sample may be carry-over from other donors' samples. CDR3 sequence (DNA): TGTGCCAGCAGTACCTACCCGGGACTAGCCTACAATGAGCAGTTCTTC. The encoded protein is CASSTYPGLAYNEQFF.